Following are 7 T cell receptor beta chains from one sample sequenced in a study of T cells expressing NK-cell markers. From its re-call of the 5' RACE reads, TCRdb lists each CDR3 protein once, without DNA. This sample's clone table lists about 550,000 distinct CDR3 sequences. The sample taken for sequencing was blood T cells: a sorted CD56 or NKG2C T cell subset, CD4+ or CD8+ T cells, or bulk PBMC T cells (not recorded which). All receptors derive from a man between 18 and 35 years old in good health.

This chain uses TRBV6-5 with TRBJ2-7; the TCRdb call, TRBD1, lacks DNA for checking. Germline V gene data show CDR1 as MNHEY and CDR2 as SVGAGI. The CDR3 has 12 amino acids. The chain's CDR3 is CASRSPGTVQYF.

The chain joins TRBV12-3 or TRBV12-4 to TRBJ2-1; TCRdb gives TRBD2 as the D gene, but with no DNA this cannot be confirmed. The CDR3 is 15 amino acids. The chain's CDR3 is CASSWTSGGSDEQFF.

This chain connects TRBV28 to TRBJ2-5; the D call of TRBD1 rests on TCRdb alone, since no DNA is present to check it. CDR1 is MDHEN and CDR2 is SYDVKM in the germline V gene. The CDR3 extends over 15 amino acids. The CDR3 here is CASSPQKGGQETQYF. The whole variable domain, remainder taken from reference TRBV28 and TRBJ2-5, is DVKVTQSSRYLVKRTGEKVFLECVQDMDHENMFWYRQDPGLGLRLIYFSYDVKMKEKGDIPEGYSVSREKKERFSLILESASTNQTSMYLCASSPQKGGQETQYFGPGTRLLVL.

The V gene is TRBV27, the J gene TRBJ2-7; checking the TCRdb D call of TRBD2 is not possible without DNA. This CDR3 has 15 amino acids. From germline, CDR1 is MNHEY and CDR2 SMNVEV (reference sequence). The CDR3 sequence: CASSSRDLPLYEQYF.

This chain uses TRBV3-1 with TRBJ2-5; the TRBD1 assignment by TCRdb is unverifiable without DNA. The CDR3 covers 14 residues. Germline values: CDR1 LGHDT, CDR2 YNNKEL (reference sequence). The CDR3 protein is CASSQASPAETQYF.

V is TRBV5-4 and J is TRBJ2-5; TCRdb reports TRBD1, a call that lacks DNA to check it against. The germline gives CDR1 SGHNT, CDR2 YYREEE (reference sequence). The CDR3 totals 15 residues. CDR3 in amino acids: CASSPSGTGGETQYF.

The chain carries TRBV10-3 and TRBJ1-4; the D call from TCRdb, TRBD1, cannot be confirmed without DNA. Per the germline V gene, CDR1 is ENHRY and CDR2 is SYGVKD. CDR3 length: 14 amino acids. CDR3 loop: CAISPGMTNEKLFF.